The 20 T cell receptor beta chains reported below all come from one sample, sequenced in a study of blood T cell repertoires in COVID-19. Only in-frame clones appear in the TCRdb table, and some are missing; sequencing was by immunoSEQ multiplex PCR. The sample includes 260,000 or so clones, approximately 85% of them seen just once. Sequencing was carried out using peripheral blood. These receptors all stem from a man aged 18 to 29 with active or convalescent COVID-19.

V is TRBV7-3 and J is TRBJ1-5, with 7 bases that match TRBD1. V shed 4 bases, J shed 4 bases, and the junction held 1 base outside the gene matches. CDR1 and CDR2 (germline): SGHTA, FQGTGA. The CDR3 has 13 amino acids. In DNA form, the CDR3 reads TGTGCCAGCAGCTGGGGACAGAATCAGCCCCAGCATTTT. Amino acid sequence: CASSWGQNQPQHF.

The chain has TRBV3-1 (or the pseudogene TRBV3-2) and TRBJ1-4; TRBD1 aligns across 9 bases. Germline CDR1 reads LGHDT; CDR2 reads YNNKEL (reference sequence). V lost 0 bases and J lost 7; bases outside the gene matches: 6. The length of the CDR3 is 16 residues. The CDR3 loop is CASSQDRQGGGEKLFF. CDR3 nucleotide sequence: TGTGCCAGCAGCCAAGATCGACAGGGGGGGGGTGAAAAACTGTTTTTT.

CDR3 residues: CASSPAQGIQNIQYF. DNA for the CDR3: TGTGCCAGCAGCCCCGCTCAGGGGATTCAAAACATTCAGTACTTC. The chain joins TRBV7-9 to TRBJ2-4; a possible D gene is TRBD1 (6 bases). Trimming cost V 5 bases and J 5 bases, with 16 bases left between them. Looked up from germline, CDR1 is SEHNR and CDR2 is FQNEAQ (reference sequence). CDR3 length equals 15 residues.

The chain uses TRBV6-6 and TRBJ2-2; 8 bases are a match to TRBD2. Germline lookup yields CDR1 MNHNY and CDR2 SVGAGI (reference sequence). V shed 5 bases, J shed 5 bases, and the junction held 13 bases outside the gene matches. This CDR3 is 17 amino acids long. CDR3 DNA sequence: TGTGCCAGCAGTCCCGCCGGGACTAGGGGTGGGACCGGGGAGCTGTTTTTT. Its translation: CASSPAGTRGGTGELFF.

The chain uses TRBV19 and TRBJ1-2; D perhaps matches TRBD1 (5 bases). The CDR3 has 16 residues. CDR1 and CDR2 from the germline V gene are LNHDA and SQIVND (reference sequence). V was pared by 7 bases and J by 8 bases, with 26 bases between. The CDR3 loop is CASTFAQTAHLVGYTF. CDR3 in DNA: TGTGCCAGTACCTTCGCCCAGACAGCACATTTAGTAGGCTACACCTTC.

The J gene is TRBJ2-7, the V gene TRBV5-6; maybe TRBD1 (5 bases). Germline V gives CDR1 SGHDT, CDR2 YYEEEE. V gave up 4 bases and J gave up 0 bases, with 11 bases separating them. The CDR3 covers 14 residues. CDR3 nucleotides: TGTGCCAGCAGCCCACAGGCTAGCTCCTACGAGCAGTACTTC. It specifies CASSPQASSYEQYF.

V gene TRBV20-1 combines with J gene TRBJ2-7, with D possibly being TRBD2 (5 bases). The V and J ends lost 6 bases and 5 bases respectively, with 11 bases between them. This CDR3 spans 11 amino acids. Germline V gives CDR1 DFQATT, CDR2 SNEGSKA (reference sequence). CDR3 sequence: CSAQMRDEQYF. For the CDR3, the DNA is TGCAGTGCGCAGATGAGGGACGAGCAGTACTTC.

The CDR3 sequence: CASSPVPRGNTIYF. CDR3 DNA sequence: TGTGCCAGCAGCCCCGTACCCCGGGGAAACACCATATATTTT. The J gene is TRBJ1-3, the V gene TRBV6-5; D gene uncertain. The V end lost 6 bases, the J end lost 4 bases, and 13 bases lay between the germline ends. In germline, CDR1 is MNHEY, CDR2 SVGAGI. The CDR3 is 14 amino acids.

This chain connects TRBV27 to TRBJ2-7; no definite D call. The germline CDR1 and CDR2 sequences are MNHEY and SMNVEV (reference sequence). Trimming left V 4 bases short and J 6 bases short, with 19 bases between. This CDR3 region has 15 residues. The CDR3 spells CASSSGTTATSEQYF. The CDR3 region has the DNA TGTGCCAGCAGTTCCGGAACCACAGCTACGTCCGAGCAGTACTTC.

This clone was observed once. The DNA of the CDR3 is TGTGCCAGCAGCCAAGAGGGGACACCCAAGATCTACTTC. Its translation is CASSQEGTPKIYF. The rearrangement uses TRBV3-1 (or the pseudogene TRBV3-2) and TRBJ2-5, with a possible D match to TRBD1 (6 bases). Germline loops: CDR1 LGHDT, CDR2 YNNKEL (reference sequence). V was cut by 0 bases and J by 14 bases, with 16 bases left in between. The CDR3 is 13 residues long.

The CDR3 bases are TGCGCCAGCAGCTTGGGGACAAGGGGTCCGAACACTGAAGCTTTCTTT. Its protein product is CASSLGTRGPNTEAFF. J is TRBJ1-1 and V is TRBV5-1, with D maybe TRBD1 (5 bases). V gave up 0 bases and J gave up 1 base, with 13 bases separating them. CDR1 and CDR2 from the germline V gene are SGHRS and YFSETQ. The CDR3 contains 16 residues. The full variable domain, its missing parts supplied by reference TRBV5-1 and TRBJ1-1, is KAGVTQTPRYLIKTRGQQVTLSCSPISGHRSVSWYQQTPGQGLQFLFEYFSETQRNKGNFPGRFSGRQFSNSRSEMNVSTLELGDSALYLCASSLGTRGPNTEAFFGQGTRLTVV.

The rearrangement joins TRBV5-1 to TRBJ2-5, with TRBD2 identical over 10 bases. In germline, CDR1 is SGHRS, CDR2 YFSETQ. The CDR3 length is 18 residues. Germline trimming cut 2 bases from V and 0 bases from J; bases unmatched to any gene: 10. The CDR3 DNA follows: TGCGCCAGCAGCTTAGTGGCTAGCGGGGGCTTGTACCAAGAGACCCAGTACTTC. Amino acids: CASSLVASGGLYQETQYF.

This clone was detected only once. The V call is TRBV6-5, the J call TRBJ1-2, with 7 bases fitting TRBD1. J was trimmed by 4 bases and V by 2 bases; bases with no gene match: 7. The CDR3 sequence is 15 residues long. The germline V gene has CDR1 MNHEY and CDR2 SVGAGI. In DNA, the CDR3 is TGTGCCAGCAGTTACAGGCCAGGGGGTAGCTATGGCTACACCTTC. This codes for CASSYRPGGSYGYTF.

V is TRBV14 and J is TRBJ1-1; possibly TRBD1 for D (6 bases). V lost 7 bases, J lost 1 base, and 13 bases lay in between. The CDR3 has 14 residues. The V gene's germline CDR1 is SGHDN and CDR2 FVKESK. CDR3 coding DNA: TGTGCCAGCAAATACTCCAGGGGGAACACTGAAGCTTTCTTT. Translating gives CASKYSRGNTEAFF.

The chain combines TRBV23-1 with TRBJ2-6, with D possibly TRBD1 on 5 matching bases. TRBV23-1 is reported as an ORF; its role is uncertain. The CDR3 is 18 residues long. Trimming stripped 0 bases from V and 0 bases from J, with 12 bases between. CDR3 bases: TGCGCCAGCAGTCAATCTCACAGCAGGGACTCTGGGGCCAACGTCCTGACTTTC. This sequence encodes CASSQSHSRDSGANVLTF.

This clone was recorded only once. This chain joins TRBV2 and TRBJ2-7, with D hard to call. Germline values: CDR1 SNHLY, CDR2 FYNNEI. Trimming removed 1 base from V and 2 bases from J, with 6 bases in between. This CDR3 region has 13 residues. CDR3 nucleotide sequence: TGTGCCAGCAGTGAAGGCGGTACCTACGAGCAGTACTTC. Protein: CASSEGGTYEQYF.

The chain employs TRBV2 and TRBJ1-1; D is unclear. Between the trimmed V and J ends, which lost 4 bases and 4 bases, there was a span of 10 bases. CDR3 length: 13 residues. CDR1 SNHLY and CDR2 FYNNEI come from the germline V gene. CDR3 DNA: TGTGCCAGCAGTGCTGGGCTCCCCACTGAAGCTTTCTTT. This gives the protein CASSAGLPTEAFF.

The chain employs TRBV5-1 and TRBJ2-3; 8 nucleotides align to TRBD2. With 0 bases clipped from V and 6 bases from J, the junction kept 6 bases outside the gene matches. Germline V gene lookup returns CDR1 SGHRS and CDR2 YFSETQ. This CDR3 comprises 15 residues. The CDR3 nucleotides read TGCGCCAGCAGCTTGGGAGCGGGGGCTCTGGATACGCAGTATTTT. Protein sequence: CASSLGAGALDTQYF.

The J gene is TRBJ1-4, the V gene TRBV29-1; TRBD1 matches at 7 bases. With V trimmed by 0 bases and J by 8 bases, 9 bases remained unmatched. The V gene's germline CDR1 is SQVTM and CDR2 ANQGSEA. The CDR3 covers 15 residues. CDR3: CSVEDDDRVGEKLFF. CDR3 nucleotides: TGCAGCGTTGAAGACGATGACAGGGTGGGCGAAAAACTGTTTTTT.

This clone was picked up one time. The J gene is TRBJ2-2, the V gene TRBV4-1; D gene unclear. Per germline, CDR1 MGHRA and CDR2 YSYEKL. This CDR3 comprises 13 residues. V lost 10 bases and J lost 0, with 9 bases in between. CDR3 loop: CATRGPNTGELFF. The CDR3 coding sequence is TGCGCCACCCGTGGGCCGAACACCGGGGAGCTGTTTTTT.